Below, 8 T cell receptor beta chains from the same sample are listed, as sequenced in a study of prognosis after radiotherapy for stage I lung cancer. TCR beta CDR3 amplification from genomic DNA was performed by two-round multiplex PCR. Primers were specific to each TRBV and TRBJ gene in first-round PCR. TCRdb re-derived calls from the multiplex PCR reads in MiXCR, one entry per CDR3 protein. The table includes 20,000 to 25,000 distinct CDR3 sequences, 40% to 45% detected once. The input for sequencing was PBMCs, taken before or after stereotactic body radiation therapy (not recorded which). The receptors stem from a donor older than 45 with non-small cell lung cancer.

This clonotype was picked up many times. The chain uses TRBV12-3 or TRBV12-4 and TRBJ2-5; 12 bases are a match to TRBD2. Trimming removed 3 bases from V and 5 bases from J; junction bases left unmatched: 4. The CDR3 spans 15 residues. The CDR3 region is CASSLRTSGMETQYF. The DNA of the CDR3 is TGTGCCAGCAGTTTGAGGACTAGCGGGATGGAGACCCAGTACTTC.

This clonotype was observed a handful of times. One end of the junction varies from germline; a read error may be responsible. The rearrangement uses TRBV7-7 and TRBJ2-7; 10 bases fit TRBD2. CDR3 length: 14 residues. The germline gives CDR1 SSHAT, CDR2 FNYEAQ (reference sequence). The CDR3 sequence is CASTGLAVPSGQYF. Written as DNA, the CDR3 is TGTGCTAGCACCGGACTAGCGGTCCCGTCTGGGCAGTACTTC.

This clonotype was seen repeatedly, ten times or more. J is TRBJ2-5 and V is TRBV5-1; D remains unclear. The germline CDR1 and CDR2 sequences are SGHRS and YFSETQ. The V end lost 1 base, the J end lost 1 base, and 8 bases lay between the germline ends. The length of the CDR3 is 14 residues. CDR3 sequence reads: CASSLLSVQETQYF. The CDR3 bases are TGCGCCAGCAGCTTGTTGTCTGTCCAAGAGACCCAGTACTTC.

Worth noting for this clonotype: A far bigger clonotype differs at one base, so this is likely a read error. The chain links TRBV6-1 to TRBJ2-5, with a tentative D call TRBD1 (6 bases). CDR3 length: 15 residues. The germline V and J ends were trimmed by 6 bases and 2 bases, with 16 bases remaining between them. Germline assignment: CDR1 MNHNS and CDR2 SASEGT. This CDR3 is CASSLSRGNQETQYF. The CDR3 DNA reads TGTGCCAGCAGCCTCTCCAGGGGCAATCAAGAGACCCAGTACTTC.

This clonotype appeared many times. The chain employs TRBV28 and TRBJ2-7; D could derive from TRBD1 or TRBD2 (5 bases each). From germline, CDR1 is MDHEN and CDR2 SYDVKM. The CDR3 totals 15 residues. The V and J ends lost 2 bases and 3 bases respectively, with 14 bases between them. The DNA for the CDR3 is TGTGCCAGCAGTTTAAGGGACCGACTTCTCTACGAGCAGTACTTC. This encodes CASSLRDRLLYEQYF.

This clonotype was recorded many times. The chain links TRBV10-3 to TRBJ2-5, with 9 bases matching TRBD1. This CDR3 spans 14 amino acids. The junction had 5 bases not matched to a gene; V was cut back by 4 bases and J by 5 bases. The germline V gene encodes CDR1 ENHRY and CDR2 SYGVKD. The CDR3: CAISGTGERETQYF. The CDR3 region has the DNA TGTGCCATCAGTGGGACAGGGGAGCGGGAGACCCAGTACTTC.

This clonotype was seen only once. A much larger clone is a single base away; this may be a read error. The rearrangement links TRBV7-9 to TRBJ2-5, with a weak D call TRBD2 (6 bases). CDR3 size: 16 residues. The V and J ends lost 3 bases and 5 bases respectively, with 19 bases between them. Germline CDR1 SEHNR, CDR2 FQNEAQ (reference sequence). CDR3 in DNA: TGTGCCAGCAGCTTTCCTTTGACTAGATCGTCGGAGACCCAGTACTTC. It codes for CASSFPLTRSSETQYF.

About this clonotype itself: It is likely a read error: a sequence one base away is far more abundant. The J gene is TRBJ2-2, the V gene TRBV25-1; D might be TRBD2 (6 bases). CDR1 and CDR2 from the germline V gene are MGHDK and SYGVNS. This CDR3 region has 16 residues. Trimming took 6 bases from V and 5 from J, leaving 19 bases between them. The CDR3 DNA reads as TGTGCCAGCAGCTTCAGTACCTGTGGAGGGACCGGGGAGCTGTTTTTT. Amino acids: CASSFSTCGGTGELFF.